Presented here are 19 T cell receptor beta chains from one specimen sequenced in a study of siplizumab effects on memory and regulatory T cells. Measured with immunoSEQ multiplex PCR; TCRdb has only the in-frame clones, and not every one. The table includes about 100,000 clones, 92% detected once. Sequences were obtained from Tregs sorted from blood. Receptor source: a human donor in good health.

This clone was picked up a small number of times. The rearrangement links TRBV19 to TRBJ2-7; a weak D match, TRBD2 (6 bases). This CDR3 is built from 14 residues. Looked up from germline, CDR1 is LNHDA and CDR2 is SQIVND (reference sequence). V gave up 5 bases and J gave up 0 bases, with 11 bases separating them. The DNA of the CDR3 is TGTGCCAGTAGTTATGCTAGCGACTCCTACGAGCAGTACTTC. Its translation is CASSYASDSYEQYF.

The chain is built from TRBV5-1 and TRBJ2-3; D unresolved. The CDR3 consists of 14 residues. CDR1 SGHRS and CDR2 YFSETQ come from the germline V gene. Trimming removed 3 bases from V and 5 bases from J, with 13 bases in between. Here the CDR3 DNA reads TGCGCCAGCAGCTCCGGACCGCTAGGAGATACGCAGTATTTT. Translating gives CASSSGPLGDTQYF.

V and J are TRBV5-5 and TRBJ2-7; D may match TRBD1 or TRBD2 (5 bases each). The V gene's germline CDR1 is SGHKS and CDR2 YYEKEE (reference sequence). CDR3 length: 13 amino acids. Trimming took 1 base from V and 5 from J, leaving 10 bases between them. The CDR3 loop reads CASSLRGDDEQYF. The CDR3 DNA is TGTGCCAGCAGCTTGCGTGGGGACGACGAGCAGTACTTC.

CDR3 protein: CASSDWGQNTEAFF. CDR3 DNA sequence: TGTGCCAGCAGTGATTGGGGTCAGAACACTGAAGCTTTCTTT. The chain links TRBV2 to TRBJ1-1; D unresolved. This CDR3 spans 14 amino acids. CDR1 and CDR2 from the germline V gene are SNHLY and FYNNEI. Trimming cost V 3 bases and J 1 base, with 9 bases left between them.

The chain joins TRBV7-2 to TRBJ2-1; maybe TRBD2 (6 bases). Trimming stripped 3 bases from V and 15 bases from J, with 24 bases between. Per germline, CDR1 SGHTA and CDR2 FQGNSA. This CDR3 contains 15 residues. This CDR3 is CASSLFRRPGEGRFF. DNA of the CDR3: TGTGCCAGCAGCTTGTTTCGCCGCCCGGGAGAAGGGCGGTTCTTC.

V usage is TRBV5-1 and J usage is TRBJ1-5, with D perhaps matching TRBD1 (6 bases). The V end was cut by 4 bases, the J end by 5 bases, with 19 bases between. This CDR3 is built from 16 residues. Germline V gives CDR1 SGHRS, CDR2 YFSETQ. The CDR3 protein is CASSPGDTQGHQPQHF. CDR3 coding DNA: TGCGCCAGCAGCCCAGGGGACACCCAAGGACATCAGCCCCAGCATTTT. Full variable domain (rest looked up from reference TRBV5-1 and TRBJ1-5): KAGVTQTPRYLIKTRGQQVTLSCSPISGHRSVSWYQQTPGQGLQFLFEYFSETQRNKGNFPGRFSGRQFSNSRSEMNVSTLELGDSALYLCASSPGDTQGHQPQHFGDGTRLSIL.

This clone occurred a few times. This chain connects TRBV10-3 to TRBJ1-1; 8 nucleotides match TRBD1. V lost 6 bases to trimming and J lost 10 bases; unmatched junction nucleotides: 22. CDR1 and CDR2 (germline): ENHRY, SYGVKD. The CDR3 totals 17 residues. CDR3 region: CAIRQRILQGAGEVAFF. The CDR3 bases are TGTGCCATCAGGCAACGAATTTTGCAGGGGGCCGGAGAGGTAGCTTTCTTT.

CDR3 amino acids: CASSLGGLAYEQYF. The DNA of the CDR3 is TGTGCCAGCAGCTTGGGTGGACTAGCCTACGAGCAGTACTTC. The V gene is TRBV5-4, the J gene TRBJ2-7, with TRBD2 identical over 7 bases. There are 14 residues in the CDR3. V shed 0 bases and J 2 bases; nucleotides not matched to a gene: 2. In germline, CDR1 is SGHNT, CDR2 YYREEE (reference sequence).

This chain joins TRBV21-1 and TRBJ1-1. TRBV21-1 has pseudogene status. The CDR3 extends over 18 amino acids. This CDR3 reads CASSKVPGGRGGNTEAFF. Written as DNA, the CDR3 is TGTGCCAGCAGCAAAGTACCGGGGGGAAGGGGTGGAAACACTGAAGCTTTCTTT.

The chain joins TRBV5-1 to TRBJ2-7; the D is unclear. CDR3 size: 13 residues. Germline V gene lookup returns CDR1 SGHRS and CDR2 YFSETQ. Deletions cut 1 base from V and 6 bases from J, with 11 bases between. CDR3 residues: CASSLSQFREQYF. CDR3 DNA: TGCGCCAGCAGCTTGAGTCAGTTTCGCGAGCAGTACTTC.

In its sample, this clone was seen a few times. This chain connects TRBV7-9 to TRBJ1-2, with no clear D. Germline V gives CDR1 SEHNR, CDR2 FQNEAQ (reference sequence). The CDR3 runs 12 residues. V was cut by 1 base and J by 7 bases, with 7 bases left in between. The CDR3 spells CASSLGSGGYTF. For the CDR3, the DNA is TGTGCCAGCAGCTTAGGTTCGGGTGGCTACACCTTC.

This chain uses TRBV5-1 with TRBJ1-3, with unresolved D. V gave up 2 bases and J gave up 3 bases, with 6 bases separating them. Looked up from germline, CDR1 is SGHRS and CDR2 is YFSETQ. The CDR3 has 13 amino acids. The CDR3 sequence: CASSFGDGNTIYF. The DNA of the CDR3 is TGCGCCAGCAGCTTCGGGGATGGAAACACCATATATTTT.

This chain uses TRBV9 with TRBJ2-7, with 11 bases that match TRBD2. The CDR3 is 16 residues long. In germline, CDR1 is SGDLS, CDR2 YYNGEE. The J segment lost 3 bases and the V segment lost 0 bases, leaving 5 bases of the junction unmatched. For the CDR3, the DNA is TGTGCCAGCAGCGTAGGGGTAGCGGGAGGGCTCTACGAGCAGTACTTC. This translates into CASSVGVAGGLYEQYF.

CDR3 amino acids: CAIKAGGKSPYEQYF. In DNA form, the CDR3 reads TGTGCCATCAAAGCGGGAGGAAAGTCGCCCTACGAGCAGTACTTC. The J gene is TRBJ2-5, the V gene TRBV10-3; 9 bases align to TRBD2. The end of the DNA is better explained by TRBJ2-7, so the J call may be wrong. Germline V gives CDR1 ENHRY, CDR2 SYGVKD. This CDR3 is built from 15 residues.

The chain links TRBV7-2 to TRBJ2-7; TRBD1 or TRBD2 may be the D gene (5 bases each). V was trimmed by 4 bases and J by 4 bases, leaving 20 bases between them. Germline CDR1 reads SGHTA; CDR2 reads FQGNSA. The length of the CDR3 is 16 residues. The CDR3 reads CASSSYRDAGEYEQYF. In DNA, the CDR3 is TGTGCCAGCAGCTCATACCGGGACGCCGGGGAGTACGAGCAGTACTTC.

The CDR3 sequence is CASRKRQVSSEKLFF. The CDR3 DNA sequence: TGTGCCAGCAGGAAAAGACAGGTCTCGAGTGAAAAACTGTTTTTT. The V call is TRBV6-1, the J call TRBJ1-4; maybe TRBD1 (6 bases). CDR3 length: 15 amino acids. CDR1 is MNHNS and CDR2 is SASEGT in the germline V gene. V was cut by 6 bases and J by 7 bases, with 18 bases left in between.

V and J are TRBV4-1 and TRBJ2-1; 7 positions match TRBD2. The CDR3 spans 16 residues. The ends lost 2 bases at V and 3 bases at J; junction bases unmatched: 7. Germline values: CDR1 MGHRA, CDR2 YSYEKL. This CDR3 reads CASSQTRGGGYNEQFF. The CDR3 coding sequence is TGCGCCAGCAGCCAAACGAGAGGCGGGGGCTACAATGAGCAGTTCTTC.

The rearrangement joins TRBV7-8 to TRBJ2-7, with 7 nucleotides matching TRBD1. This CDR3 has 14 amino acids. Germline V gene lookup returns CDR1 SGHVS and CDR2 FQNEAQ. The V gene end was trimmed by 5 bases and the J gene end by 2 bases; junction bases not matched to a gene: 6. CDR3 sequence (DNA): TGTGCCAGCAGCCCCAGGGGGAGCCCCTACGAGCAGTACTTC. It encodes CASSPRGSPYEQYF.

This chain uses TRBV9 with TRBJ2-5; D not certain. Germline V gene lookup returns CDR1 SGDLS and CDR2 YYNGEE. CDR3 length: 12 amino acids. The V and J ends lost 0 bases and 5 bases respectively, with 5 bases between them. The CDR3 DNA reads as TGTGCCAGCAGCGTAGAAGGGGAGACCCAGTACTTC. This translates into CASSVEGETQYF. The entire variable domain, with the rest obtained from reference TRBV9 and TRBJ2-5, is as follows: DSGVTQTPKHLITATGQRVTLRCSPRSGDLSVYWYQQSLDQGLQFLIQYYNGEERAKGNILERFSAQQFPDLHSELNLSSLELGDSALYFCASSVEGETQYFGPGTRLLVL.